Listed here are 9 T cell receptor beta chains from one sample, sequenced in a study of blood T cell repertoires in COVID-19. Here immunoSEQ multiplex PCR was the method, and the copy in TCRdb shows in-frame clones only, minus some. The repertoire holds roughly 300,000 clones, with 70% to 90% as singletons. The sample consisted of PBMCs or T cells enriched from blood (not recorded which). These receptors all stem from a woman between 25 and 40 years old who had recovered from COVID-19.

The chain carries TRBV7-9 and TRBJ1-2; D possibly corresponds to TRBD1 (5 bases). The CDR3 spans 17 residues. V was trimmed by 6 bases and J by 5 bases, leaving 25 bases between them. The germline V gene has CDR1 SEHNR and CDR2 FQNEAQ (reference sequence). CDR3: CASSPGRDVGLFYGYTF. In nucleotides, the CDR3 is TGTGCCAGCAGTCCTGGGCGTGATGTGGGGCTTTTTTATGGCTACACCTTC.

This rearrangement joins TRBV12-5 to TRBJ1-2; D call uncertain. The CDR3 loop spans 14 amino acids. Germline assignment: CDR1 LGHNT and CDR2 FRNRAP. The V end lost 3 bases, the J end lost 1 base, and 9 bases lay between the germline ends. The CDR3 region has the DNA TGTGCTAGTGGTTTCTCTGGCCATAACTATGGCTACACCTTC. Encoded protein: CASGFSGHNYGYTF.

The chain has TRBV5-1 and TRBJ2-1; 14 nucleotides agree with TRBD2. With V trimmed by 4 bases and J by 8 bases, 8 bases remained unmatched. The germline V gene encodes CDR1 SGHRS and CDR2 YFSETQ. This CDR3 has 16 residues. CDR3 region: CASSLGTSGGWYEQFF. For the CDR3, the DNA is TGCGCCAGCAGCCTCGGGACTAGCGGGGGCTGGTATGAGCAGTTCTTC.

V usage is TRBV7-2 and J usage is TRBJ2-7; weak D call: TRBD2 (5 bases). With 1 base removed from V and 3 bases from J, the gap between germline ends came to 19 bases. The length of the CDR3 is 17 residues. Germline assignment: CDR1 SGHTA and CDR2 FQGNSA. The CDR3 DNA sequence: TGTGCCAGCAGCTTAGAATCGGCGTCGGGGTTTAGCTACGAGCAGTACTTC. Protein sequence: CASSLESASGFSYEQYF.

The chain carries TRBV30 and TRBJ1-3, with 7 nucleotides matching TRBD1. V lost 5 bases, J lost 6 bases, and 4 bases stayed unmatched. The V gene's germline CDR1 is GTSNPN and CDR2 SVGIG (reference sequence). CDR3 length equals 12 residues. The CDR3 loop reads CAWGTELNTIYF. The CDR3 bases are TGTGCCTGGGGGACAGAGCTAAACACCATATATTTT.

The chain has TRBV27 and TRBJ2-7, with a possible D match to TRBD1 (5 bases). The CDR3 totals 14 residues. Germline CDR1 MNHEY, CDR2 SMNVEV (reference sequence). V gave up 6 bases and J gave up 4 bases, with 16 bases separating them. CDR3 DNA: TGTGCCAGCAGCCCTTCAGGGATTGGATACGAGCAGTACTTC. Translating gives CASSPSGIGYEQYF.

This clone has a single count. This chain links TRBV27 with TRBJ1-1; TRBD1 might be the D (6 bases). V shed 6 bases and J shed 8 bases, with 16 bases lying between them. The CDR3 runs 13 residues. Germline CDR1 is MNHEY and CDR2 is SMNVEV (reference sequence). CDR3 bases: TGTGCCAGCAGAGACGGACAGCTAACCGAAGCTTTCTTT. It yields the protein CASRDGQLTEAFF.

V usage is TRBV6-5 and J usage is TRBJ1-3, with 7 positions matching TRBD1. The CDR3 has 15 residues. The V gene end was trimmed by 8 bases and the J gene end by 0 bases; junction bases not matched to a gene: 7. Germline lookup yields CDR1 MNHEY and CDR2 SVGAGI. The CDR3 sequence: CASRSTGFSGNTIYF. Written as DNA, the CDR3 is TGTGCCAGCCGCTCGACAGGGTTCTCTGGAAACACCATATATTTT.

The V and J genes are TRBV2 and TRBJ1-5; D is unclear. The CDR3 contains 15 residues. Trimming shortened V by 5 bases and J by 0 bases, and 11 bases separated the two germline ends. The germline V gene encodes CDR1 SNHLY and CDR2 FYNNEI. The CDR3 sequence is CASSPGFSSNQPQHF. CDR3 in DNA: TGTGCCAGCAGTCCGGGATTCAGTAGCAATCAGCCCCAGCATTTT.